These 22 T cell receptor beta chains were sequenced from one sample in a study of cytomegalovirus exposure and HLA in healthy donors. PCR was performed using 60 Vbeta and 13 Jbeta primers. The protocol was immunoSEQ multiplex PCR, while the TCRdb copy is restricted to in-frame clones and leaves out a portion. The data show approximately 97,000 clones, with 81% seen just once and roughly 4% held by the top ten. Specimen: PBMCs. These receptors all come from a woman between 65 and 79 years old in good health and CMV-seropositive.

This rearrangement joins TRBV4-3 to TRBJ2-7; TRBD2 aligns across 9 bases. Germline V lookup: CDR1 LGHNA, CDR2 YSLEER. The junction had 14 bases not matched to a gene; V was cut back by 1 base and J by 4 bases. CDR3 length: 18 amino acids. In nucleotides, the CDR3 is TGCGCCAGCAGCCAAGCCCAATCTAGCGGCGGGAGGGTATACGAGCAGTACTTC. Translated, it gives CASSQAQSSGGRVYEQYF.

To note about this clone: The germline gene is not matched at one end of the junction; a read error may be the cause. The chain employs TRBV7-2 and TRBJ2-3, with 9 bases identical to TRBD2. Germline CDR1 is SGHTA and CDR2 is FQGNSA. The CDR3 totals 13 residues. The CDR3 spells CASSLTRLAGPLF. The CDR3, as DNA: TGTGCCAGCAGCTTAACAAGGCTAGCGGGACCACTTTTT.

This clone was counted between two and nine times. V and J are TRBV5-1 and TRBJ1-4, with unresolved D. The CDR3 extends over 14 amino acids. Between the trimmed V and J ends, which lost 3 bases and 8 bases, there was a span of 14 bases. The germline CDR1 and CDR2 sequences are SGHRS and YFSETQ. Written as DNA, the CDR3 is TGCGCCAGCAGCTCCAACGGGGTGGGAGAAAAACTGTTTTTT. This encodes CASSSNGVGEKLFF.

J is TRBJ1-3 and V is TRBV9; D gene ambiguous. Trimming took 0 bases from V and 0 from J, leaving 4 bases between them. Per germline, CDR1 SGDLS and CDR2 YYNGEE. The CDR3 extends over 14 amino acids. The CDR3: CASSVGLSGNTIYF. DNA of the CDR3: TGTGCCAGCAGCGTAGGACTCTCTGGAAACACCATATATTTT.

This chain joins TRBV30 and TRBJ2-5; D is perhaps TRBD2 (5 bases). The CDR3 is 11 residues long. CDR1 is GTSNPN, CDR2 SVGIG, per germline (reference sequence). Trimming pared 3 bases from V and 5 bases from J, leaving 7 bases between. This CDR3 is CAWRLEETQYF. Written as DNA, the CDR3 is TGTGCCTGGAGACTAGAGGAGACCCAGTACTTC.

This rearrangement joins TRBV5-4 to TRBJ2-7, with TRBD1 matching 10 bases. CDR1 is SGHNT and CDR2 is YYREEE in the germline V gene (reference sequence). Unmatched junction bases numbered 4, after V lost 2 bases and J lost 2 bases. This CDR3 is 15 amino acids long. CDR3 amino acids: CASSLGTGAPYEQYF. As DNA, the CDR3 is TGTGCCAGCAGCTTAGGGACAGGGGCCCCCTACGAGCAGTACTTC.

The genes are TRBV7-9 and TRBJ2-7; 9 bases are shared with TRBD1. The germline gives CDR1 SEHNR, CDR2 FQNEAQ (reference sequence). V lost 9 bases, J lost 5 bases, and 5 bases stayed unmatched. This CDR3 is built from 12 residues. The DNA for the CDR3 is TGTGCCAGTAACAGGGGGCCCAACGAGCAGTACTTC. Translation: CASNRGPNEQYF.

V gene TRBV27 combines with J gene TRBJ2-3; 7 nucleotides align to TRBD2. J gave up 1 base and V 6 bases, and 7 bases lay outside the gene matches. The CDR3 runs 15 residues. Per the germline V gene, CDR1 is MNHEY and CDR2 is SMNVEV (reference sequence). The CDR3 loop reads CASSPRAGGTDTQYF. In DNA form, the CDR3 reads TGTGCCAGCAGCCCGCGGGCGGGAGGCACAGATACGCAGTATTTT.

Here the CDR3 reads CASSLNPAGTWDEQFF. CDR3 bases: TGTGCCAGCAGCTTAAATCCAGCGGGGACTTGGGATGAGCAGTTCTTC. The chain uses TRBV7-2 and TRBJ2-1; 7 bases align to TRBD2. This CDR3 comprises 16 residues. J lost 8 bases, V lost 2 bases, and 12 bases had no gene match. CDR1 and CDR2 (germline): SGHTA, FQGNSA.

The chain recombines TRBV2 with TRBJ1-1; 9 positions agree with TRBD1. Germline V gene sequence: CDR1 SNHLY, CDR2 FYNNEI. Germline trimming cut 7 bases from V and 4 bases from J; bases unmatched to any gene: 4. The CDR3 sequence is 13 residues long. CDR3 loop: CASTRTGVTEAFF. As DNA, the CDR3 is TGTGCCAGCACCAGGACAGGGGTCACTGAAGCTTTCTTT.

The J gene is TRBJ1-6, the V gene TRBV19; D perhaps matches TRBD1 (6 bases). Germline V lookup: CDR1 LNHDA, CDR2 SQIVND (reference sequence). This CDR3 has 17 residues. The V and J ends lost 3 bases and 7 bases respectively, with 19 bases between them. DNA of the CDR3: TGTGCCAGTAGTATTTCCCCCTCCGGAACAGGGAATTCACCCCTCCACTTT. Amino acids: CASSISPSGTGNSPLHF.

The chain recombines TRBV28 with TRBJ2-7; 9 bases align to TRBD2. With V trimmed by 2 bases and J by 3 bases, 11 bases remained unmatched. Germline V gene sequence: CDR1 MDHEN, CDR2 SYDVKM. This CDR3 is built from 17 residues. The CDR3 region is CASSLPSGRLQHYEQYF. CDR3 DNA sequence: TGTGCCAGCAGTTTACCCAGCGGGAGGCTCCAACACTACGAGCAGTACTTC.

The chain recombines TRBV7-2 with TRBJ1-5; tentatively, D is TRBD1 (6 bases). The germline V and J ends were trimmed by 2 bases and 9 bases, with 23 bases remaining between them. Germline values: CDR1 SGHTA, CDR2 FQGNSA. The CDR3 has 17 residues. This CDR3 reads CASSLQGTSGSRRPQHF. The CDR3 DNA reads TGTGCCAGCAGCTTACAGGGGACATCCGGCAGTAGGAGGCCCCAGCATTTT.

The gene calls are TRBV28 and TRBJ2-5, with D possibly TRBD2 on 5 matching bases. This CDR3 spans 16 amino acids. CDR1 is MDHEN and CDR2 is SYDVKM in the germline V gene. V shed 6 bases and J shed 5 bases, with 22 bases lying between them. The CDR3, as DNA: TGTGCCAGCAGCCCCCGAGGGAACGGGATGAGGGAGACCCAGTACTTC. It is translated as CASSPRGNGMRETQYF. Full variable domain (rest looked up from reference TRBV28 and TRBJ2-5): DVKVTQSSRYLVKRTGEKVFLECVQDMDHENMFWYRQDPGLGLRLIYFSYDVKMKEKGDIPEGYSVSREKKERFSLILESASTNQTSMYLCASSPRGNGMRETQYFGPGTRLLVL.

The rearrangement joins TRBV19 to TRBJ2-5; 12 bases fit TRBD2. The CDR3 consists of 15 residues. Germline V gives CDR1 LNHDA, CDR2 SQIVND (reference sequence). The CDR3 bases are TGTGCGAGTGATACGGCTAGCGGGAGGGCTGAGACCCAGTACTTC. It codes for CASDTASGRAETQYF.

This clone was seen more than once but under ten times. The CDR3 spells CASSTSGRAYSYEQYF. As DNA, the CDR3 is TGTGCCAGCAGTACTAGCGGGAGGGCCTACTCCTACGAGCAGTACTTC. This rearrangement joins TRBV7-2 to TRBJ2-7; 13 bases match TRBD2. V lost 6 bases to trimming and J lost 0 bases; unmatched junction nucleotides: 5. This CDR3 spans 16 amino acids. CDR1 and CDR2 from the germline V gene are SGHTA and FQGNSA.

V is TRBV11-2 and J is TRBJ2-2, with 9 bases matching TRBD1. Germline loops: CDR1 SGHAT, CDR2 FQNNGV. Germline trimming cut 0 bases from V and 0 bases from J; bases unmatched to any gene: 2. This CDR3 region has 17 residues. Here the CDR3 reads CASSLDRDRANTGELFF. The CDR3 region has the DNA TGTGCCAGCAGCTTAGACCGGGACAGGGCGAACACCGGGGAGCTGTTTTTT. Drawing the rest from reference TRBV11-2 and TRBJ2-2, the complete variable domain is EAGVAQSPRYKIIEKRQSVAFWCNPISGHATLYWYQQILGQGPKLLIQFQNNGVVDDSQLPKDRFSAERLKGVDSTLKIQPAKLEDSAVYLCASSLDRDRANTGELFFGEGSRLTVL.

This chain joins TRBV5-1 and TRBJ2-1, with 14 bases fitting TRBD2. CDR3 size: 15 residues. Germline assignment: CDR1 SGHRS and CDR2 YFSETQ. V shed 3 bases and J 9 bases; nucleotides not matched to a gene: 5. DNA of the CDR3: TGCGCCAGCAGCTCCGGGACTAGCGGGAGCGGTGAGCAGTTCTTC. Its protein is CASSSGTSGSGEQFF. Drawing the rest from reference TRBV5-1 and TRBJ2-1, the complete variable domain is KAGVTQTPRYLIKTRGQQVTLSCSPISGHRSVSWYQQTPGQGLQFLFEYFSETQRNKGNFPGRFSGRQFSNSRSEMNVSTLELGDSALYLCASSSGTSGSGEQFFGPGTRLTVL.

V and J are TRBV27 and TRBJ2-7; a possible D gene is TRBD1 (6 bases). This CDR3 has 14 residues. Germline CDR1 MNHEY, CDR2 SMNVEV (reference sequence). V was trimmed by 2 bases and J by 5 bases, leaving 13 bases between them. CDR3 loop: CASSLRDILDEQYF. The DNA of the CDR3 is TGTGCCAGCAGTTTAAGGGACATACTGGACGAGCAGTACTTC.

The chain couples TRBV7-2 to TRBJ2-1, with 9 positions matching TRBD2. V dropped 5 bases and J dropped 0; count of bases not matched to a gene: 2. Germline V gene data show CDR1 as SGHTA and CDR2 as FQGNSA. The CDR3 has 15 amino acids. CDR3 nucleotide sequence: TGTGCCAGCAGCCGTAGCGGGAGCTCCTACAATGAGCAGTTCTTC. This codes for CASSRSGSSYNEQFF.

This clone was picked up one time. The chain employs TRBV23-1 and TRBJ1-5; D gene unclear. TRBV23-1 has ORF status, its function being uncertain. This CDR3 is 16 amino acids long. The V and J ends lost 7 bases and 3 bases respectively, with 19 bases between them. The CDR3 loop reads CASIATRVPFNQPQHF. For the CDR3, the DNA is TGCGCCAGCATCGCTACCCGGGTTCCTTTCAATCAGCCCCAGCATTTT.

As for this clone: Other DNA variants within this sample encode the same CDR3. This chain connects TRBV11-2 to TRBJ1-2, with 8 bases that match TRBD1. The CDR3 spans 16 residues. Per germline, CDR1 SGHAT and CDR2 FQNNGV. Losses at the gene ends were 5 bases for V and 4 bases for J; bases not matched to a gene: 12. CDR3 in DNA: TGTGCCAGCAGCCCCCGGCCGGGGACAGGCTTCTATGGCTACACCTTC. It encodes CASSPRPGTGFYGYTF.